This T cell receptor (beta chain) was identified during a study of shared clonotypes between healthy human individuals (TCRdb year 2020). About the study as a whole: A few men and a couple of women, aged 18 to 49 years, made up the cohort. Per donor, three plates each were used for CD4 naive and CD4 memory, two for CD8 naive, and one for CD8 memory. Blood TCR repertoires of about 5 healthy adults were deeply sequenced to estimate repertoire size and the extent of clonotype sharing between individuals. To increase sequencing depth and limit assay-specific biases, different laboratories used diverse techniques to prepare libraries and sequence TCR repertoires. Each donor's leukapheresis produced roughly between roughly 0.85 and 9 billion PBMCs. Findings and caveats that apply to the study as a whole: Pairwise subsampling indicated that sequencing depth was expected to affect the degree of clonotype sharing among donors. Only blood was sampled, and tissue TCR repertoires likely differ from those in blood. Incomplete sequencing was indicated by rarefaction of sorted-subset datasets, despite the large sequencing depth. Compared with non-shared clonotypes, clonotypes shared by all four sorted-subset donors had higher generation probabilities. Estimated clonotype richness was generally larger for naive than for memory subsets. Because the study included a small number of donors, the genetic and exposure-history diversity represented was limited. Sharing across several donors was observed for approximately 5% of naive CD4, over 3% of naive CD8, 2% to 2.5% of memory CD4, and less than 0.45% of memory CD8 clonotypes.

For this clone: Its specific antigen is unknown. Base qualities are not provided; no much larger clone lies one nucleotide away.

The junction shows trimming of 5 bases on V and 5 bases on J, and the gene matches do not reach 9 bases of it. The CDR3 spans 14 residues, from the cysteine through the phenylalanine. Kept here is only the CDR3 DNA, which spans 42 bases and is read in frame from base 1. Per the germline V gene (reference sequence), MNHNY is the CDR1 and SVGAGI is the CDR2. Healthy HIV-negative adults with no recently reported acute infections or vaccinations were included as donors. Every donor was a Caucasian adult living in Nashville, Tennessee, USA. CD4+ T cells were enriched by magnetic negative selection, after which naive cells were positively selected on CD45RA and the negative fraction was taken as the memory subset. Blood was collected by leukapheresis, and PBMCs were isolated by Ficoll-Histopaque density gradient centrifugation and then cryopreserved in liquid nitrogen vapor phase. Purity and quantity of every magnetically sorted T cell population were checked by analytical flow cytometry. Genomic DNA was isolated from every sorted fraction and measured by UV absorbance on a Nanodrop 2000c.

Using the deep immunoSEQ assay, TCR CDR3 regions were amplified from genomic DNA by multiplex PCR. Extracted genomic DNA from each cell subset was distributed evenly across all wells of several immunoSEQ 96-well plates, and each plate was treated as a replicate. For sorted subsets, roughly 200 ng of genomic DNA, equivalent to roughly 33,000 T cell genomes, went into each replicate PCR. Purified libraries were quantified with a Qubit 3.0 fluorometer, sized on a Bioanalyzer 2100, and re-quantified with the KAPA Library Quantification kit. Every immunoSEQ 96-well plate was sequenced on a separate single-read 150-cycle Illumina NextSeq 550 flow cell. On the study's bioinformatics: Because only junctional sequences without quality scores were contained in the immunoSEQ output, filtering matching that applied to full-length reads could not be performed. Sequences were annotated with PyIR, a Python wrapper for IgBLAST v1.9, and V/J genes and CDR3 were assigned using IMGT germline references. Reads with weak V/J assignments (E-value above 1e-6), missing CDR3, stop codons, out-of-frame junctions, or ambiguous translated residues were removed. V3J clonotypes were defined by identical inferred V gene, J gene, and CDR3 amino acid sequence. To compute the percentage overlap between repertoires, the number of shared unique clonotypes was divided by the size of the smaller repertoire. Three approaches were used to assess repertoire richness: RTK rarefaction, the Chao1 estimator, and Recon v2.1 estimates of unobserved clonotypes. OLGA was used to compute generation probabilities for all TCRbeta clonotypes that the gDNA method yielded from a handful of donors. TCRdb provides this immuneACCESS table in a form limited to in-frame rearrangements. Some clones are lacking; in checked studies, under half of them reflect an unresolved V gene, and why the rest are absent is not known. From that table come the V and J calls and clone size; the DNA was used to work out D and trimming. The sample table lists more than 1,200,000 clones, about 98.5% of them with a count of one. Clones ranked in the top ten supply around 0.33% of the sample.

This chain is built from TRBV6-6 and TRBJ2-7; TRBD1 matches 7 bases in the middle. The sequencing sample was made of naive CD4+ T cells sorted from blood. The intended sense of this specimen's cell subset or site label: CD45RA+ positively selected. This TCR was recovered from a man aged 30 to 39 in good health. The CDR3 here reads CASSPTGLVNEQYF. The nucleotide sequence is given as TGTGCCAGCAGTCCGACAGGGTTGGTAAACGAGCAGTACTTC.